A single TCR beta chain is shown here with its context. What antigen it recognizes has not been identified. It has no much larger one-base neighbor in the sample; base qualities were not kept. Read against the paper, the sample's treatment or condition label means: preoperative locoregional IRX-2 cytokine immunotherapy. The samples were obtained from a phase Ib study that tested preoperative, locoregional IRX-2 cytokine immunotherapy meant to prime immune responses. Donors were patients with early-stage breast cancer who received IRX-2 before surgery. Reading the germline V gene gives CDR1 LGHNT and CDR2 FRNRAP. Trimming at the junction amounts to 0 bases on V and 4 bases on J, and the germline ends lie 15 bases apart. The CDR3 sequence holds 16 residues, the cysteine and phenylalanine included. Only the CDR3 portion is preserved as DNA: 48 bases, with reading frame beginning at the first base. The data stem from a study of preoperative IRX-2 immunotherapy in early breast cancer (dated by TCRdb to the late 2010s).

Library preparation used the immunoSEQ multiplex PCR assay. Held by TCRdb, this immuneACCESS table contains in-frame sequences only and omits some clones. Under half of the omission traces to an unresolved V gene where checked; the cause of the rest is unknown. The sample table contains roughly 24,000 clones; only one count was recorded for 85% to 95% of them. In total, the top ten clones hold around 15% of the sample. The receptor's source is a human donor with breast cancer. The sequences come from tumor tissue, collected after IRX-2 immunotherapy. The chain couples TRBV12-5 to TRBJ1-1; tentative D gene TRBD1, with 6 bases matching. The encoded CDR3 is CASGLVLAGDATEAFF. The DNA sequence reads TGTGCTAGTGGTTTGGTACTGGCAGGGGACGCCACTGAAGCTTTCTTT.